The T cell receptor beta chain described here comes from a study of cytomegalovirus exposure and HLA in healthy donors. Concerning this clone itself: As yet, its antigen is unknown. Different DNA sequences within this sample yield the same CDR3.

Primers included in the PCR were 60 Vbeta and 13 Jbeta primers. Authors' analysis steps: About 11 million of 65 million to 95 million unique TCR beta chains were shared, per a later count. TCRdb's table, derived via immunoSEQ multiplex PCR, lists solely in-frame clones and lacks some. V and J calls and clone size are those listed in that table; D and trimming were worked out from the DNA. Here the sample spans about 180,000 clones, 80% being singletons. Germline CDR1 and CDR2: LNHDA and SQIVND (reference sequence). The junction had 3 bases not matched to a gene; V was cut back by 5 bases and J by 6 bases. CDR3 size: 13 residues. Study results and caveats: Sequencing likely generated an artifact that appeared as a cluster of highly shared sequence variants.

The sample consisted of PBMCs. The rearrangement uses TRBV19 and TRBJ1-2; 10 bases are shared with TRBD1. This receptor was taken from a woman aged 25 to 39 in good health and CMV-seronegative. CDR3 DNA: TGTGCCAGTAGTTTCGGACAGGGGGATGGCTACACCTTC. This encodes CASSFGQGDGYTF.